Each of the 10 T cell receptor beta chains below was sequenced from the same sample in a study of blood T cell repertoires in COVID-19. Profiled with immunoSEQ multiplex PCR; TCRdb holds only in-frame clones, not every one. The profile covers 130,000 to 150,000 clones, with 84% appearing a single time and around 4.8% taken by the ten largest. Sequencing was performed on peripheral blood. The receptors shown here come from a human donor in a cohort sampled during active COVID-19.

The chain has TRBV6-6 and TRBJ2-7; 9 positions match TRBD1. This CDR3 comprises 13 residues. V shed 6 bases and J 3 bases; nucleotides not matched to a gene: 3. Germline V CDR1 and CDR2: MNHNY, SVGAGI (reference sequence). The CDR3 DNA follows: TGTGCCAGCAGGGGGACAGGGAACTACGAGCAGTACGTC. Translated: CASRGTGNYEQYV.

The chain joins TRBV18 to TRBJ1-5; a weak D match, TRBD1 (6 bases). Germline lookup yields CDR1 KGHSH and CDR2 LQKENI. The CDR3 is 13 residues long. V was cut by 5 bases and J by 5 bases, with 10 bases left in between. CDR3 amino acids: CASSGTRDQPQHF. For the CDR3, the DNA is TGTGCCAGCTCAGGGACAAGGGATCAGCCCCAGCATTTT.

The rearrangement uses TRBV4-1 and TRBJ1-2, with a possible D match to TRBD1 (6 bases). CDR1 MGHRA and CDR2 YSYEKL come from the germline V gene. Trimming cost V 1 base and J 4 bases, with 13 bases left between them. CDR3 length equals 15 residues. This chain's CDR3 is CASSQGHGQSYGYTF. For the CDR3, the DNA is TGCGCCAGCAGCCAAGGGCACGGACAGTCCTATGGCTACACCTTC.

The V call is TRBV6-5, the J call TRBJ1-4, with TRBD1 identical over 7 bases. The CDR3 covers 14 residues. V was pared by 5 bases and J by 4 bases, with 4 bases of the junction left unmatched. Germline CDR1 reads MNHEY; CDR2 reads SVGAGI. CDR3 sequence: CASSRTGYNEKLFF. The CDR3 bases are TGTGCCAGCAGTCGGACAGGTTATAATGAAAAACTGTTTTTT.

The genes are TRBV29-1 and TRBJ2-2; TRBD2 matches 8 bases. Per the germline V gene, CDR1 is SQVTM and CDR2 is ANQGSEA. CDR3 size: 15 residues. Trimming removed 6 bases from V and 5 bases from J; junction bases left unmatched: 11. DNA for the CDR3: TGCAGCGTCCACGAAGACGGGAGGGGGACCGGGGAGCTGTTTTTT. Its protein product is CSVHEDGRGTGELFF.

The chain recombines TRBV6-5 with TRBJ2-1; TRBD2 might be the D (6 bases). This CDR3 comprises 15 residues. The V end was cut by 6 bases, the J end by 4 bases, with 16 bases between. Germline CDR1 is MNHEY and CDR2 is SVGAGI. The CDR3 is CASSLPGGAYNEQFF. DNA of the CDR3: TGTGCCAGCAGCCTCCCTGGAGGGGCTTACAATGAGCAGTTCTTC.

V is TRBV7-8 and J is TRBJ1-5; D is uncertain. Germline loops: CDR1 SGHVS, CDR2 FQNEAQ. V was pared by 6 bases and J by 1 base, with 16 bases between. The CDR3 has 16 residues. The DNA for the CDR3 is TGTGCCAGCAGTCCAGTCAGGACTAAGAGCAATCAGCCCCAGCATTTT. This encodes CASSPVRTKSNQPQHF.

The V call is TRBV19, the J call TRBJ2-2, with 9 bases matching TRBD1. Germline values: CDR1 LNHDA, CDR2 SQIVND (reference sequence). The CDR3 is 15 amino acids. Trimming at V came to 7 bases and at J to 4 bases, leaving 7 bases not matched to a gene. CDR3 amino acids: CASKLTGGATGELFF. The CDR3 DNA reads as TGTGCCAGTAAACTCACAGGGGGCGCCACCGGGGAGCTGTTTTTT.

The chain employs TRBV7-6 and TRBJ2-3, with 9 bases fitting TRBD2. This CDR3 has 16 amino acids. Germline V lookup: CDR1 SGHVS, CDR2 FNYEAQ. The ends lost 3 bases at V and 5 bases at J; junction bases unmatched: 9. The CDR3 coding sequence is TGTGCCAGCAGCTTCTCGGCGGGGGGGCTTGAAGATACGCAGTATTTT. It encodes CASSFSAGGLEDTQYF.

The chain combines TRBV19 with TRBJ1-5, with D perhaps TRBD1 (6 bases). Germline V gene lookup returns CDR1 LNHDA and CDR2 SQIVND (reference sequence). The CDR3 extends over 16 amino acids. Trimming stripped 6 bases from V and 3 bases from J, with 18 bases between. CDR3 in DNA: TGTGCCAGTAGCGCCGGCACAGGGTTTAACAATCAGCCCCAGCATTTT. Protein sequence: CASSAGTGFNNQPQHF.